Here is one T cell receptor (beta chain) with its context. The data stem from a study of control samples from healthy donors and cancer patients. Germline loops: CDR1 SGHAT, CDR2 FQNNGV. The ends were cut back, 1 base at V and 4 bases at J, with 13 bases in the middle. The CDR3 is 15 residues long. Method: immunoSEQ multiplex PCR; TCRdb's copy keeps in-frame clones and lacks some. The sample lists about 69,000 clones; roughly 87% were seen once. The TCR sequence derives from a man aged 55 to 69 with colorectal cancer. This rearrangement joins TRBV11-2 to TRBJ1-1, with a tentative D call TRBD1 (6 bases). Input material: PBMCs. CDR3 protein: CASSLARGLSTEAFF. The CDR3 nucleotides read TGTGCCAGCAGCTTAGCCAGGGGATTAAGCACTGAAGCTTTCTTT. The full variable domain, rest sourced from reference TRBV11-2 and TRBJ1-1, is EAGVAQSPRYKIIEKRQSVAFWCNPISGHATLYWYQQILGQGPKLLIQFQNNGVVDDSQLPKDRFSAERLKGVDSTLKIQPAKLEDSAVYLCASSLARGLSTEAFFGQGTRLTVV.